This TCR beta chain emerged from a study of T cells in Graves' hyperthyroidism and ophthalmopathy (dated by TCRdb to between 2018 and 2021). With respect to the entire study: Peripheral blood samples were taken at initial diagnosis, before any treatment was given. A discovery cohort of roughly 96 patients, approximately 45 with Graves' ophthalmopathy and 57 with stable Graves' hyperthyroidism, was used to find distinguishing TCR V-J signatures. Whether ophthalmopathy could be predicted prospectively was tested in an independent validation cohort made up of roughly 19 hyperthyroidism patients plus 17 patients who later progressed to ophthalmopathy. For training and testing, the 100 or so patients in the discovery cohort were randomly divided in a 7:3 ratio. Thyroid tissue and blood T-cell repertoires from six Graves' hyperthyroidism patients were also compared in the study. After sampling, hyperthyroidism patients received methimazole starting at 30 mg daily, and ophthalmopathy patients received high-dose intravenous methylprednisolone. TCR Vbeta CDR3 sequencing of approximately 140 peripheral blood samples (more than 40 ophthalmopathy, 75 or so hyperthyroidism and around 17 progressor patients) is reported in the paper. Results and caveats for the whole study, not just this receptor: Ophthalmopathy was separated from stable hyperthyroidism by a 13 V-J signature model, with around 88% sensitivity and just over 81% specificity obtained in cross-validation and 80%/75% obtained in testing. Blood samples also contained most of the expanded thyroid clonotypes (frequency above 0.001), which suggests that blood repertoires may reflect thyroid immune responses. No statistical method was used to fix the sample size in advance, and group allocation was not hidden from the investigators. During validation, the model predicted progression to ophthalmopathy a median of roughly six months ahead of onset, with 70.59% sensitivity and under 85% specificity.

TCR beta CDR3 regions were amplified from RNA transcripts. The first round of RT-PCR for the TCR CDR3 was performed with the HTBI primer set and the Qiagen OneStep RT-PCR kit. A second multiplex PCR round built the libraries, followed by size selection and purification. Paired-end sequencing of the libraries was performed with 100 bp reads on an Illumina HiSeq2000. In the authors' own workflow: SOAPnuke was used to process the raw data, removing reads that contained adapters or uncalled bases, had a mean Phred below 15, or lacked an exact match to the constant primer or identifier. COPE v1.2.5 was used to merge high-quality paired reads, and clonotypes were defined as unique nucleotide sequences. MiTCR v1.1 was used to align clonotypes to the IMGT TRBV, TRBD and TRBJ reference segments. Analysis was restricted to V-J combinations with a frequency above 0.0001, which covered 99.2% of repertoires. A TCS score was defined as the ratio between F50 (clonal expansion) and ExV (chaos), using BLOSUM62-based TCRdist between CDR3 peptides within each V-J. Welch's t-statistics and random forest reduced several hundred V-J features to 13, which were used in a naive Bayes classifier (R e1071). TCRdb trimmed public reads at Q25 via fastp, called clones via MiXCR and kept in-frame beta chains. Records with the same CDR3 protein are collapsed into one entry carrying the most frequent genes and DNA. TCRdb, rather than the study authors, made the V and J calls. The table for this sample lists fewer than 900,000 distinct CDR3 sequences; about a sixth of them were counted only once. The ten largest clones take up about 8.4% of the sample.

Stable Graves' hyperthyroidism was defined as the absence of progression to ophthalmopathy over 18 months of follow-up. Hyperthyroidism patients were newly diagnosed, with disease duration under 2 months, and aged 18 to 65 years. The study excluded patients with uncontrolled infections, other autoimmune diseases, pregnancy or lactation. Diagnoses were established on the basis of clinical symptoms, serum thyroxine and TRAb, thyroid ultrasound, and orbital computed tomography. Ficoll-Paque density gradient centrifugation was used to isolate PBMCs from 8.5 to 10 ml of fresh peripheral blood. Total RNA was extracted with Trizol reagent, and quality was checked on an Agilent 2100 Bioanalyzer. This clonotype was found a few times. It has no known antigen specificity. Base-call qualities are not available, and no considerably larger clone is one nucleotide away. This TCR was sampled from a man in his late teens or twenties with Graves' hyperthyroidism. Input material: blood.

The DNA sequence is as follows: TGCGCCAGCAGCTTGGCAGGGGCTGAAGAGACCCAGTACTTC. The translation is CASSLAGAEETQYF. Rearrangement joined TRBV5-1 to TRBJ2-5; a tentative D call is TRBD1 (6 bases match). A distance of 9 bases separates the germline ends of V and J, which lose 0 bases and 3 bases respectively. CDR1 and CDR2 (SGHRS, YFSETQ) derive from the germline V gene. From cysteine to phenylalanine, the CDR3 is 14 amino acids long. The CDR3 DNA has 42 bases and is translated from base 1.